The entry that follows covers one T cell receptor beta chain sequence. Repertoires were generated with immunoSEQ multiplex PCR, while TCRdb's copy carries only in-frame clones and drops some. The repertoire includes around 150,000 clones, roughly 85% of them detected once, and 3% to 3.5% sits in the top ten. The CDR3 runs to 17 residues. Between the trimmed V and J ends, which lost 1 base and 0 bases, there was a span of 14 bases. Per the germline V gene, CDR1 is SGDLS and CDR2 is YYNGEE. The data were obtained in a study of blood T cell repertoires in COVID-19. Study background: Samples taken during acute and convalescent COVID-19 were collected in the United States, Italy and Spain.

The sequenced sample consisted of peripheral blood. V usage is TRBV9 and J usage is TRBJ1-3; D is uncertain. The TCR was taken from a human donor with acute or convalescent COVID-19. The donor label of this sample is uncertain. CDR3 nucleotide sequence: TGTGCCAGCAGCGTAATGGATCTAGGGAGCTCTGGAAACACCATATATTTT. Translating it yields CASSVMDLGSSGNTIYF. The variable domain in full, with the rest retrieved from reference TRBV9 and TRBJ1-3, is DSGVTQTPKHLITATGQRVTLRCSPRSGDLSVYWYQQSLDQGLQFLIQYYNGEERAKGNILERFSAQQFPDLHSELNLSSLELGDSALYFCASSVMDLGSSGNTIYFGEGSWLTVV.